The 7 T cell receptor beta chains below come from one sample, sequenced in a study of beta chain features in type 1 diabetes. Of the isolated RNA, all was reverse transcribed, and so the sequenced material was expressed TCRB transcripts. Only in-frame clones appear in the TCRdb table, and some are missing; sequencing was by immunoSEQ multiplex PCR. The data show 200,000 to 300,000 clones, with 27% seen just once and more than 3% held by the top ten. Sequencing was done on a sample of central memory CD4+ T cells from blood. The receptors originated from a man aged 25-45 years in good health.

This clone turned up a few times. J is TRBJ1-3 and V is TRBV7-2; no clear D gene. Germline V gene lookup returns CDR1 SGHTA and CDR2 FQGNSA. The CDR3 is 12 amino acids. Trimming removed 1 base from V and 4 bases from J, with 2 bases in between. The CDR3 here is CASSLEGNTIYF. CDR3 nucleotide sequence: TGTGCCAGCAGCTTAGAGGGAAACACCATATATTTT.

V is TRBV10-3 and J is TRBJ1-3; tentatively, D is TRBD1 (5 bases). This CDR3 has 16 residues. Germline V gene data show CDR1 as ENHRY and CDR2 as SYGVKD. V was trimmed by 2 bases and J by 2 bases, leaving 13 bases between them. The CDR3: CAISEGRGAAGNTIYF. In DNA form, the CDR3 reads TGTGCCATCAGTGAGGGCAGAGGGGCGGCTGGAAACACCATATATTTT.

This clone appeared a few times. The chain is built from TRBV7-2 and TRBJ2-2; a possible D gene is TRBD2 (6 bases). Deletions cut 6 bases from V and 4 bases from J, with 9 bases between. Germline CDR1 SGHTA, CDR2 FQGNSA. This CDR3 has 13 residues. CDR3 in DNA: TGTGCCAGCAGGGCGGGGCTCACCGGGGAGCTGTTTTTT. Residues: CASRAGLTGELFF.

This clone turned up a few times. The chain couples TRBV7-2 to TRBJ2-2; 9 bases are a match to TRBD2. J gave up 6 bases and V 4 bases, and 6 bases lay outside the gene matches. CDR3 length: 15 residues. The germline gives CDR1 SGHTA, CDR2 FQGNSA. CDR3 sequence reads: CASSSSGANAGELFF. CDR3 in DNA: TGTGCCAGCAGCTCTAGCGGGGCAAACGCCGGGGAGCTGTTTTTT.

This rearrangement joins TRBV7-2 to TRBJ1-1; no clear D. The germline gives CDR1 SGHTA, CDR2 FQGNSA. The CDR3 is 15 amino acids. The V end lost 4 bases, the J end lost 5 bases, and 17 bases lay between the germline ends. The CDR3 sequence is CASSSYSGIGTEAFF. CDR3 DNA sequence: TGTGCCAGCAGCTCGTACTCGGGGATAGGAACTGAAGCTTTCTTT.

This clone turned up a few times. Possible read error: a much larger clone is one base away. V and J are TRBV28 and TRBJ2-1; D gene ambiguous. The CDR3 length is 11 residues. Germline-derived CDR1 and CDR2 are MDHEN and SYDVKM. Trimming shortened V by 5 bases and J by 4 bases, and 3 bases separated the two germline ends. The DNA of the CDR3 is TGTGCCAGCAGTGAGTACAATGAGCAGTTCTTC. It is translated as CASSEYNEQFF. Looking up the rest from reference TRBV28 and TRBJ2-1 gives the full variable domain: DVKVTQSSRYLVKRTGEKVFLECVQDMDHENMFWYRQDPGLGLRLIYFSYDVKMKEKGDIPEGYSVSREKKERFSLILESASTNQTSMYLCASSEYNEQFFGPGTRLTVL.

In this sample, this clone turned up a few times. The chain uses TRBV5-1 and TRBJ2-7; D possibly matches TRBD1 or TRBD2 (5 bases each). Germline assignment: CDR1 SGHRS and CDR2 YFSETQ. With 4 bases removed from V and 6 bases from J, the gap between germline ends came to 11 bases. The CDR3 length is 12 residues. The CDR3 coding sequence is TGCGCCAGCAGCACATCAGGGACCGAGCAGTACTTC. It codes for CASSTSGTEQYF.